This T cell receptor beta chain was recovered during a study of regulatory T cells in long-lasting Graves disease (dated by TCRdb to the early 2020s). Study-level background: Patients with newly diagnosed Graves' disease had been on antithyroid drugs for under 3 months. A total of around 35 samples underwent TCR sequencing, from roughly 13 patients with persistent Graves' disease and 20 patients with newly diagnosed Graves' disease. Patients with persistent Graves' disease were compared with patients with newly diagnosed Graves' disease using TCR sequencing and RNA sequencing of peripheral blood. The study was registered as a clinical trial and conducted in China.

Looking up the germline V gene yields CDR1 SGHVS and CDR2 FNYEAQ. Including the terminal cysteine and phenylalanine, the CDR3 comprises 14 residues. Kept here is only the CDR3 DNA, which spans 42 bases and is read in frame from base 1. V and J lose 1 base and 3 bases, and a span of 10 bases separates them. The sample holds a few counts of this clonotype. Its antigen target is currently unknown. No much larger clone exists at a distance of one base, and base qualities are not known. What the work shows at the level of the full study, not this receptor alone: Persistent disease showed preferential use of TRBV28, TRBJ1-2 and TRBJ2-5, whereas newly diagnosed disease favored TRBV20-1 and TRBJ2-1. Peripheral blood alone was examined, since thyroid tissue, which constituted the primary lesion, could not be accessed. Compared with newly diagnosed patients, persistent Graves' disease patients had lower TCR Shannon entropy and fewer highly expanded clones, which suggests clonal expansion. More public clonotypes were shared among persistent patients (approximately 3,000) than among newly diagnosed patients (roughly 1,000). As a limitation, the authors acknowledged that the small sample size may reduce accuracy. Sequencing and analysis were restricted to the TCR beta chain.

The library relied on multiplex PCR. Reads for this sample came from an Illumina HiSeq 4000. iRepertoire HTBI primers and Arm-PCR amplification of CDR3 regions were used to construct TCR beta libraries. PCR products were gel purified before sequencing. The authors' pipeline ran thus. Gene usage analysis of CDR3 amino acid clonotypes used the 55 to 80 TRBV and about 13 TRBJ segments found across samples. COPE and FqMerger were used to merge the filtered high-quality paired reads into contigs. BLAST was used to align contigs to IMGT TRBV, TRBD and TRBJ reference genes, and CDR3 was defined according to IMGT. Clonotypes above 0.1% frequency were classified as highly expanded clones. Shannon entropy served as the measure of repertoire diversity, while the Gini coefficient captured V-J evenness. Public clonotypes were defined as clonotypes shared by more than one individual. TCRdb cleaned the public reads at Q25 with fastp, built clones with MiXCR and kept in-frame beta chains. Duplicate CDR3 protein sequences are folded into a single record with the most common DNA and genes. TCRdb, rather than the study authors, made the V and J calls. This sample is represented by under 250,000 distinct CDR3 sequences; 20% to 25% of them were singletons. The top ten hold over 11% of the sample.

In light of the paper, this sample's time point label describes: newly diagnosed GD, antithyroid drugs for less than 3 months. For both TCR sequencing and RNA sequencing, RNA was extracted from PBMCs in TRIzol. Graves' disease was diagnosed according to American Thyroid Association guidelines. The patients came from an endocrinology department in Xi'an, China. Each patient gave approximately 8.8 milliliters of peripheral blood, collected in an EDTA anticoagulant tube. PBMCs were isolated by Ficoll Paque Plus density gradient separation without further T cell sorting. An Agilent 2100 Bioanalyzer and agarose gel were used to assess RNA quality, and a NanoDrop 2000 was used to measure RNA concentration.

Recombination linked TRBV7-6 to TRBJ2-7; no confident D gene assignment can be made. The sequences come from peripheral blood mononuclear cells (PBMCs), collected at new diagnosis, from a patient treated with antithyroid drugs. This receptor was taken from a female donor with Graves disease. The bases read TGTGCCAGCAGCTTAGGGGTAGCAGGCTACGAGCAGTACTTC. Its translation is CASSLGVAGYEQYF.